These 31 T cell receptor beta chains originate from one sample sequenced in a study of blood T cell repertoires in COVID-19. Generated by immunoSEQ multiplex PCR, the TCRdb table keeps only in-frame clones and is missing some. The profile shows about 210,000 clones, 89% of them singletons. The sequenced sample consisted of peripheral blood. The origin of the receptors is a middle-aged woman with acute or convalescent COVID-19.

This sequence joins TRBV12-3 or TRBV12-4 and TRBJ1-2; weak D call: TRBD1 (6 bases). This CDR3 is 13 amino acids long. Trimming removed 5 bases from V and 4 bases from J, with 11 bases in between. CDR3 in DNA: TGTGCCAGCAGTCCGACAGGCCTCTATGGCTACACCTTC. This gives the protein CASSPTGLYGYTF.

V usage is TRBV6-4 and J usage is TRBJ1-1; D may be TRBD1 (6 bases). The CDR3 has 14 amino acids. Trimming cost V 3 bases and J 5 bases, with 13 bases left between them. The germline V gene has CDR1 MRHNA and CDR2 SNTAGT. CDR3 in amino acids: CASSERGGGTEAFF. The DNA for the CDR3 is TGTGCCAGCAGTGAAAGGGGAGGGGGTACTGAAGCTTTCTTT.

The rearrangement uses TRBV12-5 and TRBJ1-2; D is perhaps TRBD1 (6 bases). Germline V CDR1 and CDR2: LGHNT, FRNRAP. The germline V and J ends were trimmed by 0 bases and 2 bases, with 22 bases remaining between them. CDR3 length: 19 amino acids. CDR3 sequence: CASGLVLRGGRSPNYGYTF. Here the CDR3 DNA reads TGTGCTAGTGGTTTGGTACTTAGGGGGGGGCGGAGCCCAAACTATGGCTACACCTTC.

This sequence joins TRBV18 and TRBJ1-1; 8 nucleotides line up with TRBD1. The CDR3 length is 14 residues. Germline V gene sequence: CDR1 KGHSH, CDR2 LQKENI. After removal of 9 bases from V and 3 bases from J, the junction contained 9 bases not matched to a gene. CDR3 residues: CASGTGVSDTEAFF. The CDR3, as DNA: TGTGCCAGTGGGACAGGTGTTTCAGACACTGAAGCTTTCTTT.

The CDR3: CASSHKGDPRDQYF. The CDR3 region has the DNA TGCGCCAGCAGCCACAAGGGGGACCCCCGTGACCAGTACTTC. The V gene is TRBV10-1, the J gene TRBJ2-5; tentative D call: TRBD1 (6 bases). The CDR3 contains 14 residues. Trimming stripped 6 bases from V and 10 bases from J, with 21 bases between. The germline V gene encodes CDR1 WNHNN and CDR2 SYGVQD (reference sequence).

The CDR3 here is CASSPRTGGRGVYGYTF. The CDR3 DNA reads TGTGCCAGCAGTCCACGGACAGGGGGCAGGGGGGTCTATGGCTACACCTTC. J is TRBJ1-2 and V is TRBV27, with TRBD1 matching over 11 bases. CDR1 is MNHEY and CDR2 is SMNVEV in the germline V gene (reference sequence). The V gene end was trimmed by 5 bases and the J gene end by 4 bases; junction bases not matched to a gene: 12. The CDR3 covers 17 residues.

This clone came up once. The J gene is TRBJ2-3, the V gene TRBV30; 8 bases line up with TRBD1. CDR3 length equals 13 residues. Germline values: CDR1 GTSNPN, CDR2 SVGIG (reference sequence). Trimming removed 5 bases from V and 4 bases from J; junction bases left unmatched: 5. CDR3 coding DNA: TGTGCCTGGCGTTGGACAGGGTCAGATACGCAGTATTTT. This encodes CAWRWTGSDTQYF. The full variable domain, its missing parts supplied by reference TRBV30 and TRBJ2-3, is SQTIHQWPATLVQPVGSPLSLECTVEGTSNPNLYWYRQAAGRGLQLLFYSVGIGQISSEVPQNLSASRPQDRQFILSSKKLLLSDSGFYLCAWRWTGSDTQYFGPGTRLTVL.

The genes are TRBV5-1 and TRBJ1-3, with D maybe TRBD1 (6 bases). Germline CDR1 and CDR2: SGHRS and YFSETQ. The CDR3 length is 15 residues. The V end lost 5 bases, the J end lost 0 bases, and 12 bases lay between the germline ends. This chain's CDR3 is CASRSTGRSGNTIYF. CDR3 nucleotide sequence: TGCGCCAGCAGGTCGACAGGCCGCTCTGGAAACACCATATATTTT.

The rearrangement links TRBV6-4 to TRBJ2-1, with D tentatively TRBD1 (7 bases). Trimming took off 3 bases at V and 6 bases at J, with 15 bases between the two ends. The CDR3 spans 15 residues. CDR1 MRHNA and CDR2 SNTAGT come from the germline V gene. Here the CDR3 DNA reads TGTGCCAGCAGTGAGGCAGGGGGGATAAGCAATGAGCAGTTCTTC. It translates to CASSEAGGISNEQFF.

The V and J genes are TRBV11-1 and TRBJ2-5, with D hard to call. V was shortened by 4 bases and J by 5 bases, with 8 bases between the two germline ends. Germline lookup yields CDR1 SGHAT and CDR2 FQDESV (reference sequence). CDR3 length: 12 residues. The CDR3 here is CASSSLQETQYF. The CDR3 nucleotides are TGTGCCAGCAGCTCCCTTCAGGAGACCCAGTACTTC.

In DNA, the CDR3 is TGTGCCAGCCGGGGGGTGTATACTGAAGCTTTCTTT. Amino acids: CASRGVYTEAFF. The chain is built from TRBV19 and TRBJ1-1, with a tentative D call TRBD1 (5 bases). With 9 bases removed from V and 5 bases from J, the gap between germline ends came to 13 bases. Per the germline V gene, CDR1 is LNHDA and CDR2 is SQIVND (reference sequence). This CDR3 comprises 12 residues.

The chain combines TRBV6-2 or TRBV6-3 with TRBJ1-2; D is uncertain. V was cut by 5 bases and J by 3 bases, with 13 bases left in between. The CDR3 covers 14 residues. The germline gives CDR1 MNHEY, CDR2 SVGEGT. CDR3 DNA: TGTGCCAGCAGTACACCGGGTTCCGACTATGGCTACACCTTC. It is translated as CASSTPGSDYGYTF.

This clone was detected a few times. The chain combines TRBV11-3 with TRBJ2-5, with 9 bases lining up with TRBD1. The CDR3 has 14 amino acids. V trimming: 4 bases; J trimming: 4 bases; junction bases outside the gene matches: 4. CDR1 and CDR2 from the germline V gene are SGHNT and YENEEA. The CDR3 DNA reads as TGTGCCAGCAGCTCCGGGACAGGGCGAGAGACCCAGTACTTC. Its protein product is CASSSGTGRETQYF. Full variable domain (missing parts from reference TRBV11-3 and TRBJ2-5): EAGVVQSPRYKIIEKKQPVAFWCNPISGHNTLYWYLQNLGQGPELLIRYENEEAVDDSQLPKDRFSAERLKGVDSTLKIQPAELGDSAVYLCASSSGTGRETQYFGPGTRLLVL.

V usage is TRBV6-6 and J usage is TRBJ2-7; D might be TRBD2 (6 bases). This CDR3 is 15 amino acids long. Germline values: CDR1 MNHNY, CDR2 SVGAGI (reference sequence). V shed 6 bases and J shed 3 bases, with 18 bases lying between them. Written as DNA, the CDR3 is TGTGCCAGCAGCCTGACTGGAGGGGTCGTCTACGAGCAGTACGTC. Protein: CASSLTGGVVYEQYV.

The chain carries TRBV2 and TRBJ1-4; D may be TRBD1 (5 bases). Trimming stripped 4 bases from V and 1 base from J, with 10 bases between. This CDR3 has 15 residues. CDR1 SNHLY and CDR2 FYNNEI come from the germline V gene. The CDR3 DNA reads TGTGCCAGCAGTGGACAGAAAGTAACTAATGAAAAACTGTTTTTT. Translated, it gives CASSGQKVTNEKLFF.

Concerning this clone itself: A junction end diverges from the germline sequence, so it may reflect a read error. The rearrangement links TRBV6-5 to TRBJ1-2, with 7 bases lining up with TRBD1. The CDR3 has 10 amino acids. Per the germline V gene, CDR1 is MNHEY and CDR2 is SVGAGI. CDR3 residues: CASRDRSWVF. CDR3 DNA sequence: TGTGCCAGCAGGGACAGGTCTTGGGTCTTC.

The V call is TRBV25-1, the J call TRBJ2-3; possible D gene TRBD1, 5 bases. This CDR3 comprises 16 residues. CDR1 is MGHDK and CDR2 is SYGVNS in the germline V gene. Trimming pared 4 bases from V and 2 bases from J, leaving 16 bases between. The CDR3 spells CASSVQVLPPTDTQYF. In nucleotides, the CDR3 is TGTGCCAGCAGTGTACAGGTACTCCCACCCACAGATACGCAGTATTTT.

The chain uses TRBV7-3 and TRBJ2-3; 8 bases agree with TRBD2. CDR3 size: 16 residues. Germline V lookup: CDR1 SGHTA, CDR2 FQGTGA. Trimming took 3 bases from V and 1 from J; bases not matched to a gene: 6. The chain's CDR3 is CASSFRGGPGTDTQYF. CDR3 nucleotides: TGTGCCAGCAGCTTTCGGGGGGGCCCGGGCACAGATACGCAGTATTTT.

This chain connects TRBV11-2 to TRBJ1-1, with 7 positions matching TRBD1. The germline CDR1 and CDR2 sequences are SGHAT and FQNNGV. With V trimmed by 4 bases and J by 2 bases, 10 bases remained unmatched. The CDR3 covers 16 residues. CDR3 DNA: TGTGCCAGCAGCTCAATGACAGGGCCACTTAACACTGAAGCTTTCTTT. Translation gives CASSSMTGPLNTEAFF.

The V gene is TRBV9, the J gene TRBJ1-4; D gene uncertain. CDR3 length equals 15 residues. Trimming shortened V by 0 bases and J by 0 bases, and 6 bases separated the two germline ends. In germline, CDR1 is SGDLS, CDR2 YYNGEE. CDR3 sequence (DNA): TGTGCCAGCAGCGTAGGAGGCGCAACTAATGAAAAACTGTTTTTT. As protein: CASSVGGATNEKLFF.

The chain has TRBV13 and TRBJ2-5; 13 nucleotides align to TRBD2. V shed 6 bases, J shed 0 bases, and the junction held 4 bases outside the gene matches. There are 16 residues in the CDR3. Germline V gene sequence: CDR1 PRHDT, CDR2 FYEKMQ (reference sequence). The CDR3 here is CASSSLAGGDQETQYF. CDR3 in DNA: TGTGCCAGCAGTTCACTAGCGGGGGGGGACCAAGAGACCCAGTACTTC.

J is TRBJ2-1 and V is TRBV12-5; possibly TRBD1 for D (5 bases). Germline V lookup: CDR1 LGHNT, CDR2 FRNRAP. This CDR3 spans 17 amino acids. With 0 bases removed from V and 3 bases from J, the gap between germline ends came to 15 bases. The CDR3 region has the DNA TGTGCTAGTGGTTTGGTACTACAGGACGGAATCTACAATGAGCAGTTCTTC. Encoded protein: CASGLVLQDGIYNEQFF. Supplemented by reference TRBV12-5 and TRBJ2-1, the full variable domain reads DARVTQTPRHKVTEMGQEVTMRCQPILGHNTVFWYRQTMMQGLELLAYFRNRAPLDDSGMPKDRFSAEMPDATLATLKIQPSEPRDSAVYFCASGLVLQDGIYNEQFFGPGTRLTVL.

This chain connects TRBV10-3 to TRBJ2-3, with 7 bases that match TRBD2. CDR1 and CDR2 from the germline V gene are ENHRY and SYGVKD. The J segment lost 0 bases and the V segment lost 4 bases, leaving 7 bases of the junction unmatched. The CDR3 has 16 amino acids. The CDR3 nucleotides read TGTGCCATCAGTGGCAGCGGGGTGACTAGCACAGATACGCAGTATTTT. Amino acid sequence: CAISGSGVTSTDTQYF.

V usage is TRBV6-6 and J usage is TRBJ1-2, with D perhaps matching TRBD1 (5 bases). V lost 5 bases and J lost 8, with 15 bases in between. Germline CDR1 is MNHNY and CDR2 is SVGAGI (reference sequence). The CDR3 is 13 amino acids. DNA for the CDR3: TGTGCCAGCAGTCTGGTGGGGGGGAAGGGCTACACCTTC. It yields the protein CASSLVGGKGYTF.

The CDR3 region is CASSPSRETTGVNTGELFF. The CDR3 nucleotides read TGTGCCAGCAGCCCGAGTCGGGAAACGACAGGGGTTAACACCGGGGAGCTGTTTTTT. The chain links TRBV7-7 to TRBJ2-2, with TRBD1 matching 8 bases. The germline V gene has CDR1 SSHAT and CDR2 FNYEAQ (reference sequence). The CDR3 runs to 19 residues. The junction had 16 bases not matched to a gene; V was cut back by 5 bases and J by 2 bases.

The rearrangement links TRBV19 to TRBJ2-5; 8 bases align to TRBD1. Germline CDR1 is LNHDA and CDR2 is SQIVND (reference sequence). The CDR3 totals 16 residues. V was clipped by 7 bases and J by 1 base; unmatched bases: 11. The chain's CDR3 is CASTLTGAAPQETQYF. CDR3 bases: TGTGCCAGTACCTTGACAGGGGCCGCCCCCCAAGAGACCCAGTACTTC.

The J gene is TRBJ1-3, the V gene TRBV7-2; no clear D gene. V was cut by 0 bases and J by 0 bases, with 6 bases left in between. CDR3 length equals 15 residues. Per the germline V gene, CDR1 is SGHTA and CDR2 is FQGNSA. This CDR3 is CASSLARLSGNTIYF. CDR3 in DNA: TGTGCCAGCAGCTTAGCGCGCCTCTCTGGAAACACCATATATTTT.

Worth noting for this clone: The same CDR3 can be traced to other DNA sequences in this sample. This chain joins TRBV12-3 or TRBV12-4 and TRBJ1-2; D gene ambiguous. This CDR3 contains 11 residues. Trimming took 5 bases from V and 4 from J, leaving 5 bases between them. The CDR3 nucleotides are TGTGCCAGCAGTACAGCCTATGGCTACACCTTC. It specifies CASSTAYGYTF.

The V and J genes are TRBV10-3 and TRBJ1-4; TRBD1 might be the D (5 bases). The V end was cut by 6 bases, the J end by 7 bases, with 21 bases between. The CDR3 has 16 amino acids. The germline V gene has CDR1 ENHRY and CDR2 SYGVKD. CDR3 loop: CAIRTNPGPRGEKLFF. CDR3 coding DNA: TGTGCCATCAGGACAAATCCCGGGCCAAGGGGTGAAAAACTGTTTTTT.

V is TRBV15 and J is TRBJ2-7, with unresolved D. Trimming cost V 0 bases and J 2 bases, with 5 bases left between them. The CDR3 is 13 amino acids. Germline V gene sequence: CDR1 LNHNV, CDR2 YYDKDF (reference sequence). CDR3 bases: TGTGCCACCAGCAGAGACGTAGCCTACGAGCAGTACGTC. Amino acid sequence: CATSRDVAYEQYV.

In DNA, the CDR3 is TGTGCCAGCAGCGTAGGGGGAGTGTATGGCTACACCTTC. Translation gives CASSVGGVYGYTF. The V call is TRBV9, the J call TRBJ1-2; no clear D. Trimming pared 0 bases from V and 5 bases from J, leaving 8 bases between. The V gene's germline CDR1 is SGDLS and CDR2 YYNGEE. This CDR3 contains 13 residues.